This TCR beta chain was retrieved from a study of T cells after yellow fever vaccination. In TCRdb, the 5' RACE reads were re-called with MiXCR into one record per CDR3 protein. Counted here are 500,000 to 650,000 distinct CDR3 sequences, 12% occurring once; the ten biggest clones make up approximately 15%. Overall study results and limits: CD4 and CD8 compartments shared a small share of clonotypes, likely from convergent recombination. Researchers cautioned that FACS-sorted repertoires could harbor abundant clonotypes contaminating from the bulk population.

This clonotype was detected a few times. Antigen specificity is unknown. The CDR3 is 15 residues long. The V gene lost 6 bases and the J gene lost 2 bases, with 14 bases spanning the gap. Germline V CDR1 and CDR2: SGHTA, FQGNSA. Here the sequenced sample was PBMCs, taken on the day of the yellow fever booster vaccination. The chain employs TRBV7-2 and TRBJ2-1; D might be TRBD2 (6 bases). This TCR derives from a man aged 25 to 40 who received the YFV17D yellow fever vaccine. This chain's CDR3 is CASRTGTGAYNEQFF. CDR3 nucleotides: TGTGCCAGCAGGACCGGGACGGGGGCCTACAATGAGCAGTTCTTC.